This T cell receptor (beta chain) comes out of a study of blood T cell repertoires in COVID-19. In the study overall: COVID-19 samples, acute and convalescent, were from the United States, Italy and Spain. PBMCs, B-cell-depleted T cells, or T cells provided the cDNA or gDNA that made up the material.

Source study methods: Reference gene primer amplification gave nucleated cell count estimates. Measured with immunoSEQ multiplex PCR; TCRdb has only the in-frame clones, and not every one. Clone size and V and J calls were adopted from that table, with D and trimming inferred from the DNA. The repertoire includes around 64,000 clones, approximately 91% of them detected once, and roughly 1.5% sits in the top ten. This CDR3 spans 16 amino acids. CDR1 SEHNR and CDR2 FQNEAQ come from the germline V gene (reference sequence). J was trimmed by 5 bases and V by 5 bases; bases with no gene match: 14. Sequencing input: peripheral blood. The chain has TRBV7-9 and TRBJ2-7; 8 nucleotides agree with TRBD2. The clonotype was recovered from a human donor in a cohort sampled during active COVID-19. CDR3 sequence (DNA): TGTGCCAGCAGCCTGGGGGAGGCGGGAGCGGGGGACGAGCAGTACTTC. It specifies CASSLGEAGAGDEQYF. Full variable domain (missing parts from reference TRBV7-9 and TRBJ2-7): DTGVSQNPRHKITKRGQNVTFRCDPISEHNRLYWYRQTLGQGPEFLTYFQNEAQLEKSRLLSDRFSAERPKGSFSTLEIQRTEQGDSAMYLCASSLGEAGAGDEQYFGPGTRLTVT.